These 4 T cell receptor beta chains came from one sample sequenced in a study of cytomegalovirus exposure and HLA in healthy donors. It was with 60 Vbeta and 13 Jbeta primers that the PCR ran. Sequencing used immunoSEQ multiplex PCR; TCRdb keeps in-frame clones, though not all of them. In total, the table holds over 75,000 clones. The source material was PBMCs. The receptors here all came from a man aged 50 to 59 in good health and CMV-seronegative.

The chain joins TRBV28 to TRBJ1-6; 10 bases map to TRBD1. Unmatched junction bases numbered 3, after V lost 4 bases and J lost 9 bases. The CDR3 spans 14 residues. CDR1 and CDR2 from the germline V gene are MDHEN and SYDVKM. The DNA of the CDR3 is TGTGCCAGCAGTTCGGGACAGGGGACTTCACCCCTCCACTTT. Translation gives CASSSGQGTSPLHF. Together with reference TRBV28 and TRBJ1-6, the CDR3 gives the full variable domain: DVKVTQSSRYLVKRTGEKVFLECVQDMDHENMFWYRQDPGLGLRLIYFSYDVKMKEKGDIPEGYSVSREKKERFSLILESASTNQTSMYLCASSSGQGTSPLHFGNGTRLTVT.

The J gene is TRBJ2-5, the V gene TRBV19; 10 positions agree with TRBD1. This CDR3 spans 14 amino acids. Germline V CDR1 and CDR2: LNHDA, SQIVND (reference sequence). With 3 bases clipped from V and 5 bases from J, the junction kept 3 bases outside the gene matches. CDR3 loop: CASSMTGGRETQYF. CDR3 coding DNA: TGTGCCAGTAGTATGACAGGGGGCAGGGAGACCCAGTACTTC.

The chain uses TRBV9 and TRBJ2-2; TRBD1 agrees at 11 bases. The germline CDR1 and CDR2 sequences are SGDLS and YYNGEE. J gave up 0 bases and V 1 base, and 2 bases lay outside the gene matches. The CDR3 spans 17 residues. CDR3 loop: CASSVWGQGANTGELFF. For the CDR3, the DNA is TGTGCCAGCAGCGTATGGGGACAGGGGGCGAACACCGGGGAGCTGTTTTTT.

This chain connects TRBV5-7 to TRBJ2-7; maybe TRBD1 (6 bases). TRBV5-7 counts as an open reading frame of uncertain function. V was cut by 0 bases and J by 5 bases, with 12 bases left in between. The CDR3 consists of 14 residues. CDR3 sequence: CASSLGRQAHEQYF. CDR3 DNA sequence: TGTGCCAGCAGCTTGGGACGACAGGCCCACGAGCAGTACTTC.